This T cell receptor beta chain was obtained from a study of blood T cell repertoires in COVID-19. Study overall: COVID-19 samples from acute and convalescent phases originated in the United States, Italy and Spain. Nucleic acid was either cDNA or gDNA, and it came from T cells, B-cell-depleted T cells, or PBMCs.

Trimming cost V 6 bases and J 0 bases, with 11 bases left between them. This CDR3 region has 14 residues. Germline lookup yields CDR1 SNHLY and CDR2 FYNNEI. In the authors' workflow: Cell counts per sample came from amplifying reference gene primers. The data were produced by immunoSEQ multiplex PCR, yet TCRdb's version contains in-frame clones alone and is incomplete. That table is the source of V, J and clone size, and D and trimming were worked out from the DNA. The sample carries tens of thousands of clones, around 80% recorded once. Specimen: peripheral blood. The receptor was isolated from a human donor in a cohort sampled during active COVID-19. The chain has TRBV2 and TRBJ1-1; D is perhaps TRBD1 (6 bases). The DNA of the CDR3 is TGTGCCAGCAGCTCAGGGGTTATGAACACTGAAGCTTTCTTT. Amino acid sequence: CASSSGVMNTEAFF.